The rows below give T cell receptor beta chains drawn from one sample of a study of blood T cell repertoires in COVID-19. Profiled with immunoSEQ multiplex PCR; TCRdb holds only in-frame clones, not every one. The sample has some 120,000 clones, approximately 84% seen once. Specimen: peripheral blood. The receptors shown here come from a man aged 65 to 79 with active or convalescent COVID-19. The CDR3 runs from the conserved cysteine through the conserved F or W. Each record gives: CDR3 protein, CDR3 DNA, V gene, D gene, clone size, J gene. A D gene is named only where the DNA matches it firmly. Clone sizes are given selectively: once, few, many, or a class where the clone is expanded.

CDR3aa: CASSPMDRPNEKLFF; CDR3nt: TGTGCCAGCAGTCCGATGGACAGGCCTAATGAAAAACTGTTTTTT; v_gene: TRBV6-2/TRBV6-3; d_gene: TRBD1; abundance: -; j_gene: TRBJ1-4
CDR3aa: CSGLTGANEQFF; CDR3nt: TGCAGCGGGCTGACAGGGGCTAATGAGCAGTTCTTC; v_gene: TRBV29-1; d_gene: TRBD1; abundance: -; j_gene: TRBJ2-1
CDR3aa: CASSQQSGGSYNEQFF; CDR3nt: TGCGCCAGCAGCCAGCAAAGCGGGGGCTCCTACAATGAGCAGTTCTTC; v_gene: TRBV4-3; d_gene: TRBD2; abundance: -; j_gene: TRBJ2-1
CDR3aa: CASSLDPGTGLRELFF; CDR3nt: TGTGCCAGCAGCTTAGACCCCGGGACAGGGTTGAGGGAGCTGTTTTTT; v_gene: TRBV7-3; d_gene: TRBD1; abundance: -; j_gene: TRBJ2-2
CDR3aa: CASSLDGQSGSPLHF; CDR3nt: TGTGCCAGCAGCTTAGACGGACAGTCGGGTTCACCCCTCCACTTT; v_gene: TRBV7-2; d_gene: -; abundance: -; j_gene: TRBJ1-6
CDR3aa: CAIQGNPEYEQYF; CDR3nt: TGTGCCATACAGGGGAACCCTGAATACGAGCAGTACTTC; v_gene: TRBV10-3; d_gene: TRBD1; abundance: -; j_gene: TRBJ2-7
CDR3aa: CASSPGTSGSDTQYF; CDR3nt: TGTGCCAGCTCACCTGGGACTAGCGGGAGCGACACGCAGTATTTT; v_gene: TRBV18; d_gene: TRBD2; abundance: -; j_gene: TRBJ2-3
CDR3aa: CASSLDQQVQNIQYF; CDR3nt: TGTGCCAGCAGCTTGGATCAACAGGTCCAAAACATTCAGTACTTC; v_gene: TRBV5-4; d_gene: -; abundance: -; j_gene: TRBJ2-4
CDR3aa: CASSLGRQSYEQFF; CDR3nt: TGTGCCAGCAGCTTAGGTAGACAGTCCTATGAGCAGTTCTTC; v_gene: TRBV7-2; d_gene: -; abundance: -; j_gene: TRBJ2-1
CDR3aa: CASSLWRERDTGELFF; CDR3nt: TGTGCCAGCAGTTTATGGCGGGAGAGGGACACCGGGGAGCTGTTTTTT; v_gene: TRBV28; d_gene: TRBD2; abundance: -; j_gene: TRBJ2-2
CDR3aa: CASSVVPGGPEQFF; CDR3nt: TGTGCCAGCAGCGTTGTACCGGGGGGGCCTGAGCAGTTCTTC; v_gene: TRBV9; d_gene: TRBD2; abundance: few; j_gene: TRBJ2-1
CDR3aa: CSGTGGSPLHF; CDR3nt: TGCAGTGGTACAGGGGGTTCACCCCTCCACTTT; v_gene: TRBV20-1; d_gene: TRBD1; abundance: -; j_gene: TRBJ1-6
CDR3aa: CASSPIDRAAFF; CDR3nt: TGTGCCAGCAGCCCAATCGACAGGGCAGCTTTCTTT; v_gene: TRBV7-9; d_gene: TRBD1; abundance: -; j_gene: TRBJ1-1
CDR3aa: CASSIGGLAGGDEQFF; CDR3nt: TGTGCCAGCAGCATAGGGGGACTAGCGGGAGGCGATGAGCAGTTCTTC; v_gene: TRBV9; d_gene: TRBD2; abundance: -; j_gene: TRBJ2-1
CDR3aa: CASSQRGGGSFYNEQFF; CDR3nt: TGTGCCAGCAGCCAGCGGGGGGGAGGCTCTTTTTACAATGAGCAGTTCTTC; v_gene: TRBV7-6; d_gene: TRBD2; abundance: -; j_gene: TRBJ2-1
CDR3aa: CASSPGSGDGYTF; CDR3nt: TGTGCCAGCTCACCAGGATCAGGGGATGGCTACACCTTC; v_gene: TRBV18; d_gene: -; abundance: -; j_gene: TRBJ1-2
CDR3aa: CASSWSGRASDTQYF; CDR3nt: TGTGCCAGTAGCTGGAGCGGGAGGGCCTCGGATACGCAGTATTTT; v_gene: TRBV19; d_gene: TRBD2; abundance: -; j_gene: TRBJ2-3
CDR3aa: CASSIRGGAWDEQFF; CDR3nt: TGCGCCAGCAGCATCCGCGGGGGGGCCTGGGATGAGCAGTTCTTC; v_gene: TRBV5-1; d_gene: TRBD2; abundance: -; j_gene: TRBJ2-1
CDR3aa: CASSQGASGTGVYEQYF; CDR3nt: TGCGCCAGCAGCCAAGGAGCCTCCGGGACAGGGGTCTACGAGCAGTACTTC; v_gene: TRBV4-1; d_gene: TRBD1; abundance: -; j_gene: TRBJ2-7